The sequence of this TCR beta chain was determined in a study of control samples from healthy donors and cancer patients. Using immunoSEQ multiplex PCR, the repertoire was profiled, and TCRdb retains in-frame clones only, with some absent. The sample includes more than 85,000 clones, about four fifths seen only once; the top ten take around 13%. Trimming took 3 bases from V and 0 from J; bases not matched to a gene: 4. Germline lookup yields CDR1 SNHLY and CDR2 FYNNEI. The CDR3 sequence is 15 residues long. The source is a woman in her forties or fifties in good health. Source material: blood. This chain links TRBV2 with TRBJ2-5; 7 bases are a match to TRBD2. This chain's CDR3 is CASSDGGGYQETQYF. The CDR3 DNA reads TGTGCCAGCAGTGATGGGGGGGGGTACCAAGAGACCCAGTACTTC.